This T cell receptor (beta chain) appears in the sequencing data of a study of cytotoxic CD8 clonotypes in ibrutinib-treated CLL. Study-wide background: Investigators reported some 25 partial and 2 complete responses; after median around 6 years, approximately 15 patients remained remitted and 12 progressed. Average yields of 255,043 productive templates and 80,000 to 95,000 productive rearrangements characterized the samples. Median treatment time before response sampling was around twelve months, range 6 to 36. Study-level findings and limits: Public clonotypes, an uncommon group, contracted or remained stable on treatment.

On this clone itself: The antigen remains unidentified.

Libraries were prepared by immunoSEQ multiplex PCR; TCRdb keeps only in-frame clonotypes and omits some of them. Of 160,000 or so clones in the sample, around nine tenths are singletons; the top ten hold 3% to 3.5%. Trimming removed 5 bases from V and 8 bases from J; junction bases left unmatched: 20. The CDR3 totals 18 residues. CDR1 is SEHNR and CDR2 is FQNEAQ in the germline V gene (reference sequence). The clonotype comes from a human donor with chronic lymphocytic leukemia. This chain connects TRBV7-9 to TRBJ2-1, with TRBD2 identical over 8 bases. This material consisted of PBMCs, taken at disease progression, from a patient treated with ibrutinib. The CDR3 here is CASSHGLATTDTLDEQFF. CDR3 in DNA: TGTGCCAGCAGCCATGGACTAGCCACCACCGATACACTCGATGAGCAGTTCTTC.